These 17 T cell receptor beta chains share one sample of origin, sequenced in a study of Ad26.COV2.S vaccination and SARS-CoV-2 variants. Profiling relied on immunoSEQ multiplex PCR, and the TCRdb table lists in-frame clones only, not all of them. This sample has 300,000 to 400,000 clones, with 75% to 90% found just once. Treatment denoted: roughly 18 received Ad26.COV2.S at low or high dose, single or two shots; several received placebo; per-sample allocation not given. The study sampled participants on day 63 after the first vaccine or placebo injection. The sequencing used peripheral blood, collected in a trial of Ad26.COV2.S vaccine versus placebo. Receptor source: a person aged 18-60 years who received the Ad26.COV2.S COVID-19 vaccine or a placebo.

The chain has TRBV4-1 and TRBJ1-1; a weak D match, TRBD1 (5 bases). Germline V gene data show CDR1 as MGHRA and CDR2 as YSYEKL. This CDR3 comprises 15 residues. Trimming left V 0 bases short and J 3 bases short, with 11 bases between. The CDR3 nucleotides are TGCGCCAGCAGCCAAGACAGGGTCGGACACACTGAAGCTTTCTTT. Translating gives CASSQDRVGHTEAFF.

This chain connects TRBV19 to TRBJ2-3; 13 bases match TRBD2. The CDR3 consists of 17 residues. J lost 8 bases, V lost 5 bases, and 13 bases had no gene match. From germline, CDR1 is LNHDA and CDR2 SQIVND (reference sequence). CDR3 coding DNA: TGTGCCAGTAGTCCCGGACTAGCGGGAGTGCAGGCAGGTACGCAGTATTTT. Its translation is CASSPGLAGVQAGTQYF.

V and J are TRBV29-1 and TRBJ2-7; TRBD2 matches 12 bases. The junction had 9 bases not matched to a gene; V was cut back by 1 base and J by 5 bases. The CDR3 loop spans 16 amino acids. CDR1 SQVTM and CDR2 ANQGSEA come from the germline V gene. The CDR3 sequence is CSVEVGMTSGSHEQYF. The CDR3 DNA is TGCAGCGTTGAAGTGGGGATGACTAGCGGGAGCCACGAGCAGTACTTC.

The chain's CDR3 is CASSINRGWDRTDTQYF. Written as DNA, the CDR3 is TGTGCCAGTAGTATCAACCGAGGGTGGGACCGCACAGATACGCAGTATTTT. The rearrangement links TRBV19 to TRBJ2-3, with D perhaps assigned TRBD1 or TRBD2 (5 bases each). This CDR3 spans 17 amino acids. The germline CDR1 and CDR2 sequences are LNHDA and SQIVND (reference sequence). The ends were cut back, 3 bases at V and 1 base at J, with 17 bases in the middle.

The CDR3 DNA reads TGTGCCAGCAGGGTTGCAACTAATGAAAAACTGTTTTTT. This gives the protein CASRVATNEKLFF. This chain joins TRBV7-2 and TRBJ1-4; D ambiguous. The CDR3 is made up of 13 amino acids. The germline CDR1 and CDR2 sequences are SGHTA and FQGNSA. Trimming took 6 bases from V and 0 from J, leaving 5 bases between them.

The CDR3 spells CASRRDRKDGYTF. The DNA for the CDR3 is TGTGCCAGCAGGAGGGACAGGAAGGACGGCTACACCTTC. The rearrangement uses TRBV28 and TRBJ1-2; TRBD1 aligns across 8 bases. The CDR3 has 13 amino acids. The J segment lost 8 bases and the V segment lost 6 bases, leaving 8 bases of the junction unmatched. Germline V gives CDR1 MDHEN, CDR2 SYDVKM.

The V gene is TRBV5-1, the J gene TRBJ2-5; D is perhaps TRBD1 or TRBD2 (5 bases each). V gave up 4 bases and J gave up 1 base, with 11 bases separating them. The germline V gene has CDR1 SGHRS and CDR2 YFSETQ. The CDR3 spans 14 residues. CDR3 coding DNA: TGCGCCAGCAGCGCCGGGACCGCCCAAGAGACCCAGTACTTC. This encodes CASSAGTAQETQYF.

This clone has just a few counts. The rearrangement uses TRBV6-6 and TRBJ2-1; D not certain. V lost 6 bases to trimming and J lost 8 bases, with 8 bases between them. The germline gives CDR1 MNHNY, CDR2 SVGAGI (reference sequence). The CDR3 extends over 11 amino acids. The CDR3: CASSYAYEQFF. CDR3 bases: TGTGCCAGCAGCTATGCCTATGAGCAGTTCTTC.

The chain recombines TRBV28 with TRBJ1-6, with no clear D. CDR3 length: 15 amino acids. Germline V gives CDR1 MDHEN, CDR2 SYDVKM. V lost 2 bases to trimming and J lost 5 bases, with 10 bases between them. For the CDR3, the DNA is TGTGCCAGCAGTTTAATTGGGCAGAATAATTCACCCCTCCACTTT. Translating gives CASSLIGQNNSPLHF.

The rearrangement links TRBV7-9 to TRBJ2-1; 7 nucleotides align to TRBD1. Unmatched junction bases numbered 4, after V lost 0 bases and J lost 2 bases. This CDR3 comprises 16 residues. Germline V gene sequence: CDR1 SEHNR, CDR2 FQNEAQ (reference sequence). The CDR3 spells CASSLASGGPYNEQFF. In DNA, the CDR3 is TGTGCCAGCAGCTTAGCGTCAGGGGGACCCTACAATGAGCAGTTCTTC. Looking up the rest from reference TRBV7-9 and TRBJ2-1 gives the full variable domain: DTGVSQNPRHKITKRGQNVTFRCDPISEHNRLYWYRQTLGQGPEFLTYFQNEAQLEKSRLLSDRFSAERPKGSFSTLEIQRTEQGDSAMYLCASSLASGGPYNEQFFGPGTRLTVL.

The V and J genes are TRBV7-2 and TRBJ2-3; 12 bases line up with TRBD2. Germline V gives CDR1 SGHTA, CDR2 FQGNSA. CDR3 length: 16 residues. Trimming at V came to 4 bases and at J to 4 bases, leaving 6 bases not matched to a gene. The CDR3 protein is CASSSLAGGPADTQYF. In DNA form, the CDR3 reads TGTGCCAGCAGCTCGCTAGCGGGAGGGCCCGCAGATACGCAGTATTTT. Variable domain in full (rest from reference TRBV7-2 and TRBJ2-3): GAGVSQSPSNKVTEKGKDVELRCDPISGHTALYWYRQSLGQGLEFLIYFQGNSAPDKSGLPSDRFSAERTGGSVSTLTIQRTQQEDSAVYLCASSSLAGGPADTQYFGPGTRLTVL.

This clone was detected only once. V and J are TRBV2 and TRBJ2-7; TRBD2 aligns across 7 bases. Germline V gives CDR1 SNHLY, CDR2 FYNNEI. Trimming took 4 bases from V and 2 from J; bases not matched to a gene: 5. There are 14 residues in the CDR3. As DNA, the CDR3 is TGTGCCAGCAGTGGGGGGGGGATCCCCTACGAGCAGTACTTC. This codes for CASSGGGIPYEQYF.

This clone was observed once. The chain is built from TRBV7-2 and TRBJ2-3; D uncertain. Deletions cut 5 bases from V and 0 bases from J, with 12 bases between. The CDR3 consists of 15 residues. CDR1 and CDR2 from the germline V gene are SGHTA and FQGNSA. CDR3 loop: CASSPRAFSTDTQYF. The DNA for the CDR3 is TGTGCCAGCAGCCCTCGAGCATTTAGCACAGATACGCAGTATTTT.

This chain uses TRBV9 with TRBJ1-2, with D perhaps TRBD1 (6 bases). The CDR3 is 13 residues long. Per the germline V gene, CDR1 is SGDLS and CDR2 is YYNGEE. Trimming pared 4 bases from V and 2 bases from J, leaving 9 bases between. CDR3 nucleotides: TGTGCCAGCAGCAATGGACAGAACTATGGCTACACCTTC. This sequence encodes CASSNGQNYGYTF. The entire variable domain, with the rest obtained from reference TRBV9 and TRBJ1-2, is as follows: DSGVTQTPKHLITATGQRVTLRCSPRSGDLSVYWYQQSLDQGLQFLIQYYNGEERAKGNILERFSAQQFPDLHSELNLSSLELGDSALYFCASSNGQNYGYTFGSGTRLTVV.

This clone appeared once. This sequence joins TRBV5-4 and TRBJ2-5; 11 bases agree with TRBD1. CDR1 and CDR2 from the germline V gene are SGHNT and YYREEE (reference sequence). J lost 5 bases, V lost 1 base, and 7 bases had no gene match. The CDR3 totals 16 residues. The CDR3 sequence: CASSLSSGTGGETQYF. The CDR3 DNA reads TGTGCCAGCAGCTTGTCATCCGGGACAGGGGGTGAGACCCAGTACTTC.

This clone was counted only a few times. The chain carries TRBV29-1 and TRBJ2-5, with 7 bases lining up with TRBD2. The trim removed 1 base at V and 1 base at J, leaving 6 bases unmatched. The CDR3 is made up of 15 amino acids. CDR1 is SQVTM and CDR2 is ANQGSEA in the germline V gene. The CDR3 reads CSVEGGGSGQETQYF. DNA of the CDR3: TGCAGCGTTGAAGGGGGGGGTAGCGGCCAAGAGACCCAGTACTTC.

The rearrangement joins TRBV12-3 or TRBV12-4 to TRBJ1-5; TRBD1 matches 7 bases. There are 13 residues in the CDR3. With V trimmed by 4 bases and J by 12 bases, 9 bases remained unmatched. The CDR3 here is CASSSGTDNFQHF. The CDR3 region has the DNA TGTGCCAGCAGTTCCGGGACAGATAATTTCCAGCATTTT.